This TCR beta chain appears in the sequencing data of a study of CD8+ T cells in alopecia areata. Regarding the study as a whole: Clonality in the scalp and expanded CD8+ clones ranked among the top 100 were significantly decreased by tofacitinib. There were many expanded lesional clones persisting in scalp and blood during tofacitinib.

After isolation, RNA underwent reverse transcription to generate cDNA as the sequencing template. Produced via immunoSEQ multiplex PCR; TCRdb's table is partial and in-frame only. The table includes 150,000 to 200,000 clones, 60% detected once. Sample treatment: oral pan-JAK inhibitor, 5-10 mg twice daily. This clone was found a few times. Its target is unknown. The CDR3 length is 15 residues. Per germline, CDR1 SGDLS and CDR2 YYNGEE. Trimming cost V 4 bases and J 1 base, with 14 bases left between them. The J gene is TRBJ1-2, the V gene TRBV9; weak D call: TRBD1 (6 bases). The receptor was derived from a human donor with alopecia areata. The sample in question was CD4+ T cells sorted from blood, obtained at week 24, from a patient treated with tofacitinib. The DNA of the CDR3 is TGTGCCAGCAGCCCACGGGACACGAATAACTATGGCTACACCTTC. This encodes CASSPRDTNNYGYTF.